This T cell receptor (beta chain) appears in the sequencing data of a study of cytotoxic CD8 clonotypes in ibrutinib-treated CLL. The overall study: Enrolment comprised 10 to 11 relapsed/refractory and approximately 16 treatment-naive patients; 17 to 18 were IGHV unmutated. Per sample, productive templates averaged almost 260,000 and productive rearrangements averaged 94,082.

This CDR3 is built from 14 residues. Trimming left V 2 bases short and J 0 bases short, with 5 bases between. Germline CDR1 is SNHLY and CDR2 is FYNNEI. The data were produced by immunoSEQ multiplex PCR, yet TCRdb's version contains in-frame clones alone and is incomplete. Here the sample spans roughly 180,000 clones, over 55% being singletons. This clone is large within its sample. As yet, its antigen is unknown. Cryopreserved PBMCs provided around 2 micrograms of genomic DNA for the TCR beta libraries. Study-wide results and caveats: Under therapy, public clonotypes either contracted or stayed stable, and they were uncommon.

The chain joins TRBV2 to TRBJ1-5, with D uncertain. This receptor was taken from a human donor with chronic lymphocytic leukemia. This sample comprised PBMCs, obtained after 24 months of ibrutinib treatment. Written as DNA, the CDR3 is TGTGCCAGCAGTGAATCCTATAGCAATCAGCCCCAGCATTTT. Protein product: CASSESYSNQPQHF.